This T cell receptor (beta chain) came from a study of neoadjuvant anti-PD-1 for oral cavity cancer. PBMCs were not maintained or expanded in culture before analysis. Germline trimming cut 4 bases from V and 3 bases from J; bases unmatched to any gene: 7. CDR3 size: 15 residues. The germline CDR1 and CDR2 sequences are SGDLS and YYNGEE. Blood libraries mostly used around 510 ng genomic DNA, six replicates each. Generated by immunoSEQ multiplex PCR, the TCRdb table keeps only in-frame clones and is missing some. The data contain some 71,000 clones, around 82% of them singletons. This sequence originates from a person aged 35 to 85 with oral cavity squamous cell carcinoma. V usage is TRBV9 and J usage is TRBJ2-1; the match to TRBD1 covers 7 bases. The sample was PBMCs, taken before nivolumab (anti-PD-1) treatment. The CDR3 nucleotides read TGTGCCAGCAGCACACAAGGGGGCTACTACAATGAGCAGTTCTTC. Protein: CASSTQGGYYNEQFF.